This is a list of T cell receptor beta chains from one sample in a study of blood T cell repertoires in COVID-19. Method: immunoSEQ multiplex PCR; TCRdb's copy keeps in-frame clones and lacks some. The table has 90,000 to 120,000 clones, roughly 71% seen once. The sample consisted of peripheral blood. Receptors originate from an elderly man with acute or convalescent COVID-19. Both conserved end residues are part of each CDR3. A D gene is named only where the DNA matches it firmly. Clone size is shown for a subset of rows, as once, few, many or a class of expanded clone.

many	.	TRBJ2-7	TRBV6-5	TGTGCCAGCAGGCATCGGAGGGGTGGAAGCGAGCAGTACTTC	CASRHRRGGSEQYF
.	TRBD1	TRBJ1-4	TRBV18	TGTGCCAGCTCAGCTAACAGGGGAACTAATGAAAAACTGTTTTTT	CASSANRGTNEKLFF
.	.	TRBJ1-1	TRBV4-3	TGCGCCAGCAGCCCACCCGGGAGGACTGAAGCTTTCTTT	CASSPPGRTEAFF
once	TRBD2	TRBJ2-7	TRBV5-1	TGCGCCAGCAGCTCCGGGACTAGCGGTTACGAGCAGTACTTC	CASSSGTSGYEQYF
.	.	TRBJ2-1	TRBV5-1	TGCGCCAGCAGCAAAGGCCCAGGGGAGGGGAGTACGGGTGAGCAGTTCTTC	CASSKGPGEGSTGEQFF
.	TRBD2	TRBJ2-1	TRBV19	TGTGCCAGTAGGAGGGCGGGAGTCAATGAGCAGTTCTTC	CASRRAGVNEQFF
few	.	TRBJ2-5	TRBV9	TGTGCCAGCAGCCCGTATTTGGGCAGCCTTGGGACCCAGTACTTC	CASSPYLGSLGTQYF
.	.	TRBJ2-5	TRBV29-1	TGCAGCATCCGACAGGTCACTGGTGAGACCCAGTACTTC	CSIRQVTGETQYF
few	.	TRBJ2-7	TRBV2	TGTGCCAGCAGTGCGGGATACGAGCAGTACTTC	CASSAGYEQYF
.	.	TRBJ1-1	TRBV2	TGTGCCAGCACACCGGACAGAGCGAACACTGAAGCTTTCTTT	CASTPDRANTEAFF
few	.	TRBJ2-1	TRBV9	TGTGCCAGCAGCGTAGGGCGGAACAATGAGCAGTTCTTC	CASSVGRNNEQFF
.	.	TRBJ1-4	TRBV2	TGTGCCAGCAGTGAAGGTAGAGGGAATGAAAAACTGTTTTTT	CASSEGRGNEKLFF
.	TRBD2	TRBJ2-7	TRBV3-1/TRBV3-2	TGTGCCAGCAGCCAAGATAGTCTAGCGGACTCCTACGAGCAGTACTTC	CASSQDSLADSYEQYF
.	.	TRBJ2-1	TRBV19	TGTGCCAGTAGTATAGAGGCAGGTTTGAACAATGAGCAGTTCTTC	CASSIEAGLNNEQFF
.	TRBD2	TRBJ2-5	TRBV14	TGTGCCAGCAGCCACCCGAGTACGAGACTAGCAGCGTGGGAGACCCAGTACTTC	CASSHPSTRLAAWETQYF
.	TRBD2	TRBJ2-1	TRBV6-2/TRBV6-3	TGTGCCAGCAGTCGCCGGGAGGGCTACAATGAGCAGTTCTTC	CASSRREGYNEQFF
.	TRBD1	TRBJ1-1	TRBV5-4	TGTGCCAGCAGCTTGGGTTCCGGGACAGCAAACACTGAAGCTTTCTTT	CASSLGSGTANTEAFF
many	.	TRBJ1-4	TRBV4-1	TGCGCCAGCAGCCAAAGCGGCGACCTGAAGCGAGAAAAACTGTTTTTT	CASSQSGDLKREKLFF
.	.	TRBJ2-2	TRBV18	TGTGCCAGCTCACTAGCTGGCGGGGAGCTGTTTTTT	CASSLAGGELFF
.	TRBD2	TRBJ2-5	TRBV10-1	TGCGCCAGCAGTGAAGGCAGTGGCGTCAGGGAGGGAGAGACCCAGTACTTC	CASSEGSGVREGETQYF
.	TRBD2	TRBJ2-3	TRBV20-1	TGCAGTGCTAGTGCCGGGACTAGCGGGAGAAATACGCAGTATTTT	CSASAGTSGRNTQYF
.	.	TRBJ1-1	TRBV7-8	TGTGCCAGCAGCTTAAGGAGCACTGAAGCTTTCTTT	CASSLRSTEAFF
.	.	TRBJ1-2	TRBV4-2	TGTGCCAGCAGCCAAGAAGGGGGAAGTCGGGATGGCTACACCTTC	CASSQEGGSRDGYTF
.	.	TRBJ2-2	TRBV5-1	TGCGCCAGCAGCGGCAGGGAAGCCGGGGAGCTGTTTTTT	CASSGREAGELFF
.	.	TRBJ2-7	TRBV21-1	TGTGCCAGCATCATAAAGGAACTAGCGGGACCCAACGAGCAGTACTTC	CASIIKELAGPNEQYF
.	.	TRBJ2-1	TRBV5-6	TGTGCCAGCAGCTTGGCTGGCTCCCATGAGCAGTTCTTC	CASSLAGSHEQFF
few	.	TRBJ2-7	TRBV3-1/TRBV3-2	TGTGCCAGCAGCCACGGCGGGCGGCGCGAGCAGTACTTC	CASSHGGRREQYF
once	.	TRBJ2-7	TRBV5-6	TGTGCCAGCAGCTTGGCGCTGGAGTACGAGCAGTACTTC	CASSLALEYEQYF
.	.	TRBJ1-1	TRBV2	TGTGCCAGCAGCCTTCGGACAACTAACACTGAAGCTTTCTTT	CASSLRTTNTEAFF
few	TRBD2	TRBJ2-2	TRBV29-1	TGCAGCGTCATCCTACTAGCGGGAGTTGGTACCGGGGAGCTGTTTTTT	CSVILLAGVGTGELFF
.	TRBD2	TRBJ2-1	TRBV18	TGTGCCAGCTCACCAAGTCTAGCGGAGTACAATGAGCAGTTCTTC	CASSPSLAEYNEQFF